The rows below give T cell receptor beta chains drawn from one sample of a study of chemoradiotherapy in HPV16-positive cancers. Produced via immunoSEQ multiplex PCR; TCRdb's table is partial and in-frame only. This table holds 30,000 to 40,000 clones, roughly 75% found once. Source: blood, taken from a patient who underwent chemoradiotherapy. These receptors all come from a human donor with HPV-associated anogenital cancer. Each CDR3 is given with its conserved first and last residue. D genes are given only for firm matches. The listing skips clone size in some rows; elsewhere it reads once, few, many or a size class.

>TRBJ1-6|TRBV25-1|.|.
CASTGRSLRPSPLHF
TGTGCCAGCACGGGCCGAAGTTTGAGACCTTCACCCCTCCACTTT
>TRBJ2-1|TRBV23-1|TRBD2|.
CAAGLAGVSSYNEQFF
TGCGCCGCTGGACTAGCGGGGGTCTCCTCCTACAATGAGCAGTTCTTC
>TRBJ2-1|TRBV5-6|TRBD1|once
CASSSFVRQGAGGVEQFF
TGTGCCAGCAGCTCCTTTGTGCGACAGGGGGCGGGTGGTGTGGAGCAGTTCTTC
>TRBJ1-1|TRBV19|.|.
CASSVQGVVNTEAFF
TGTGCCAGTAGTGTGCAGGGCGTGGTGAACACTGAAGCTTTCTTT
>TRBJ2-5|TRBV7-9|.|.
CASSYARLAQETQYF
TGTGCCAGCAGCTATGCCCGTCTTGCGCAAGAGACCCAGTACTTC
>TRBJ1-1|TRBV29-1|.|once
CSVEGQNTEAFF
TGCAGCGTTGAAGGTCAGAACACTGAAGCTTTCTTT
>TRBJ1-3|TRBV6-5|.|.
CASKRGASGNTIYF
TGTGCCAGCAAACGGGGAGCCTCTGGAAACACCATATATTTT
>TRBJ1-2|TRBV5-6|.|.
CASSSGRTLHGYTF
TGTGCCAGCAGCTCCGGACGGACCCTCCATGGCTACACCTTC
>TRBJ2-5|TRBV7-7|TRBD2|.
CASSPGGDSPWTQYF
TGTGCCAGCAGTCCGGGGGGGGACTCGCCCTGGACCCAGTACTTC
>TRBJ2-5|TRBV7-2|TRBD2|.
CASSLAASGGQETQYF
TGTGCCAGCAGCTTAGCGGCTAGCGGGGGCCAAGAGACCCAGTACTTC
>TRBJ1-4|TRBV29-1|TRBD1|.
CSGGQGHEKLFF
TGCAGCGGGGGACAGGGGCATGAAAAACTGTTTTTT
>TRBJ2-5|TRBV6-1|.|.
CASSGGGGGETQYF
TGTGCCAGCAGTGGAGGGGGGGGAGGAGAGACCCAGTACTTC
>TRBJ1-1|TRBV5-1|TRBD1|.
CASSLGPLTGGNTEAFF
TGCGCCAGCAGCTTGGGGCCCTTGACAGGGGGAAACACTGAAGCTTTCTTT
>TRBJ1-1|TRBV7-9|.|.
CASSRWAGVGMNTEAFF
TGTGCCAGCAGCCGTTGGGCAGGGGTCGGTATGAACACTGAAGCTTTCTTT
>TRBJ1-6|TRBV4-2|TRBD1|.
CASSRLGQDNNSPLHF
TGTGCCAGCAGCCGCCTCGGACAGGACAATAATTCACCCCTCCACTTT
>TRBJ2-1|TRBV4-3|.|.
CASSQGDDEQFF
TGCGCCAGCAGCCAAGGAGACGATGAGCAGTTCTTC
>TRBJ1-4|TRBV4-3|.|.
CASSQHGNEKLFF
TGCGCCAGCAGCCAACACGGAAATGAAAAACTGTTTTTT
>TRBJ2-3|TRBV7-3|.|.
CASSLTGKMTDTQYF
TGTGCCAGCAGCTTAACTGGAAAGATGACAGATACGCAGTATTTT
>TRBJ1-2|TRBV7-9|.|once
CASSLAGGQRRYGYTF
TGTGCCAGCAGCTTAGCGGGGGGGCAGCGGCGATATGGCTACACCTTC
>TRBJ1-1|TRBV7-9|.|.
CASSLPQATEAFF
TGTGCCAGCAGCCTGCCCCAGGCCACTGAAGCTTTCTTT
>TRBJ1-5|TRBV6-5|.|.
CASRKGLLSSQPQHF
TGTGCCAGCAGAAAGGGACTTCTTAGTTCTCAGCCCCAGCATTTT
>TRBJ1-2|TRBV6-6|TRBD1|.
CASSSDRVYGYTF
TGTGCCAGCAGTTCGGACAGGGTCTATGGCTACACCTTC
>TRBJ1-1|TRBV5-1|TRBD1|few
CASSTDRDPEAFF
TGCGCCAGCAGCACGGACAGGGACCCTGAAGCTTTCTTT
>TRBJ1-1|TRBV7-9|.|few
CASSLFDRQGEAFF
TGTGCCAGCAGCTTATTTGACAGGCAGGGTGAAGCTTTCTTT
>TRBJ1-3|TRBV5-4|.|once
CASSGTHSGNTIYF
TGTGCCAGCAGCGGTACGCACTCTGGAAACACCATATATTTT
>TRBJ2-2|TRBV7-2|.|.
CASSSTGNTGELFF
TGTGCCAGCAGCTCGACAGGGAACACCGGGGAGCTGTTTTTT
>TRBJ2-3|TRBV7-6|TRBD2|.
CASSPPTSYTDTQYF
TGTGCCAGCAGCCCGCCGACTAGCTACACAGATACGCAGTATTTT
>TRBJ1-2|TRBV5-6|.|.
CASSLVGVSDTF
TGTGCCAGCAGCTTGGTGGGGGTTTCAGACACCTTC
>TRBJ1-4|TRBV30|.|once
CAWTGMANEKLFF
TGTGCCTGGACCGGGATGGCTAATGAAAAACTGTTTTTT
>TRBJ2-7|TRBV18|TRBD2|.
CASSLSGSSYEQYF
TGTGCCAGCTCACTTAGCGGGTCCTCCTACGAGCAGTACTTC
>TRBJ2-5|TRBV5-4|TRBD2|.
CASSPRGGAVETQYF
TGTGCCAGCAGCCCTCGCGGGGGGGCAGTAGAGACCCAGTACTTC
>TRBJ1-5|TRBV9|.|.
CASSVAASPQPQHF
TGTGCCAGCAGCGTAGCGGCGTCTCCTCAGCCCCAGCATTTT
>TRBJ1-4|TRBV30|.|.
CASNGGEKLFF
TGTGCCTCGAATGGGGGGGAAAAACTGTTTTTT
>TRBJ1-1|TRBV7-9|.|.
CASNDGLNTEAFF
TGTGCCAGCAACGATGGCTTGAACACTGAAGCTTTCTTT
>TRBJ1-1|TRBV5-4|TRBD1|.
CASSITGGLSGDTEAFF
TGTGCCAGCAGCATAACAGGGGGCCTCTCGGGGGACACTGAAGCTTTCTTT
>TRBJ2-3|TRBV9|TRBD1|.
CASSVDPGGLVDTQYF
TGTGCCAGCAGCGTAGACCCAGGGGGTTTAGTAGATACGCAGTATTTT
>TRBJ1-1|TRBV11-1|.|.
CASSWAVGTEAFF
TGTGCCAGCTCCTGGGCCGTGGGGACTGAAGCTTTCTTT
>TRBJ2-3|TRBV9|TRBD2|.
CASSVPLSGGPDTQYF
TGTGCCAGCAGCGTCCCGCTTAGCGGGGGCCCAGATACGCAGTATTTT
>TRBJ1-6|TRBV19|TRBD1|.
CASNRPGQTSSYNSPLHF
TGTGCCAGTAACCGACCGGGACAGACGAGCTCCTATAATTCACCCCTCCACTTT
>TRBJ2-1|TRBV6-1|.|.
CASSESDYLSNEQFF
TGTGCCAGCAGTGAATCGGACTATCTTTCCAATGAGCAGTTCTTC
>TRBJ2-7|TRBV7-6|TRBD1|.
CASSLGTGGRFVYEQYF
TGTGCCAGCAGCTTAGGGACAGGGGGCCGGTTTGTGTACGAGCAGTACTTC
>TRBJ2-2|TRBV7-3|.|.
CASSLLGANTGELFF
TGTGCCAGCAGCTTATTGGGAGCCAACACCGGGGAGCTGTTTTTT
>TRBJ2-5|TRBV5-1|.|.
CASSLTSPQETQYF
TGCGCCAGCAGCTTGACTAGCCCGCAAGAGACCCAGTACTTC
>TRBJ1-3|TRBV5-1|TRBD1|.
CASSPTLGGAGNTIYF
TGCGCCAGCAGCCCGACGTTAGGGGGCGCTGGAAACACCATATATTTT
>TRBJ2-3|TRBV7-5|.|.
CAKPGLSTDTQYF
TGTGCCAAGCCGGGACTTAGCACAGATACGCAGTATTTT
>TRBJ1-6|TRBV19|.|.
CASALYGGGIAYNSPLHF
TGTGCCAGCGCATTATATGGAGGGGGAATAGCCTATAATTCACCCCTCCACTTT
>TRBJ2-3|TRBV7-9|.|.
CASSFHPSKYF
TGTGCCAGCAGCTTTCACCCCAGCAAGTATTTT
>TRBJ2-7|TRBV30|.|.
CAWSVGGSGEQYF
TGTGCCTGGAGCGTAGGGGGTTCAGGCGAGCAGTACTTC
>TRBJ1-2|TRBV5-6|.|.
CASSSTPNYGYTF
TGTGCCAGCAGCTCGACACCTAACTATGGCTACACCTTC
>TRBJ1-1|TRBV30|.|.
CAWSVLSRARTEAFF
TGTGCCTGGAGTGTACTTTCGAGGGCCCGCACTGAAGCTTTCTTT
>TRBJ2-6|TRBV6-5|.|.
CASSLDPGANVLTF
TGTGCCAGCAGTCTCGACCCTGGGGCCAACGTCCTGACTTTC
>TRBJ1-1|TRBV30|.|.
CAWSATGRRAFF
TGTGCCTGGTCCGCGACGGGCAGACGGGCTTTCTTT
>TRBJ2-7|TRBV30|.|.
CAWSSGPYEQYF
TGTGCCTGGAGTTCAGGACCCTACGAGCAGTACTTC
>TRBJ1-5|TRBV7-2|.|.
CASSLVPRVSDQPQHF
TGTGCCAGCAGCTTAGTTCCCAGGGTGAGCGATCAGCCCCAGCATTTT
>TRBJ1-2|TRBV11-2|.|once
CASSLAEGVYGYTF
TGTGCCAGCAGCTTAGCTGAAGGAGTTTATGGCTACACCTTC
>TRBJ2-5|TRBV18|TRBD2|once
CASSSLAGGFQETQYF
TGTGCCAGCTCATCGCTAGCGGGGGGCTTCCAAGAGACCCAGTACTTC
>TRBJ1-2|TRBV10-3|.|.
CAITQSGGRLNGYTF
TGTGCCATCACCCAGAGTGGGGGGCGGCTCAATGGCTACACCTTC
>TRBJ2-2|TRBV9|TRBD1|.
CASSFGQGVNTGELFF
TGTGCCAGCAGCTTCGGACAGGGGGTTAACACCGGGGAGCTGTTTTTT
>TRBJ2-7|TRBV27|TRBD1|.
CASSLAGQGSYEQYF
TGTGCCAGCAGTTTAGCGGGACAGGGATCCTACGAGCAGTACTTC
>TRBJ2-3|TRBV30|TRBD2|.
CAWKLAGGPDTQYF
TGTGCCTGGAAACTAGCGGGGGGCCCAGATACGCAGTATTTT